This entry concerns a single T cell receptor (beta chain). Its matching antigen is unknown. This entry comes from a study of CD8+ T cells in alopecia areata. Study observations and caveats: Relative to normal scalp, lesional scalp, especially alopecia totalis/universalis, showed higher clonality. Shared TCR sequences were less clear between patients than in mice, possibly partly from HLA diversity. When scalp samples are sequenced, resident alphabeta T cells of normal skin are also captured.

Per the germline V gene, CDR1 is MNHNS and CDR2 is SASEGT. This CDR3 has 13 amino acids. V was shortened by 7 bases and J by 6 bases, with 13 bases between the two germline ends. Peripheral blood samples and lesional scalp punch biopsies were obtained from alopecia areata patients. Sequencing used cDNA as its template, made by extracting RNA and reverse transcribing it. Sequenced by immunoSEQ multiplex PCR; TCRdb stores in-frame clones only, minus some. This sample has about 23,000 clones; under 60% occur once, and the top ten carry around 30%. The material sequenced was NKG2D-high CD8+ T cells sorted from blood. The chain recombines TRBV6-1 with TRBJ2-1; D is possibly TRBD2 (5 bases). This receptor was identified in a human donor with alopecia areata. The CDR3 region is CASTSGSTNEQFF. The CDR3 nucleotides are TGTGCCAGCACCAGCGGAAGTACCAATGAGCAGTTCTTC.